This T cell receptor (beta chain) was recovered during a study of blood T cell repertoires in COVID-19. Using immunoSEQ multiplex PCR, the repertoire was profiled, and TCRdb retains in-frame clones only, with some absent. The sample consists of 150,000 to 200,000 clones, about 85% of them appearing once. The CDR3 has 14 amino acids. CDR1 and CDR2 from the germline V gene are MNHEY and SVGAGI. V lost 6 bases and J 5 bases, leaving 17 bases between the germline ends. V and J are TRBV6-5 and TRBJ2-7, with a possible D match to TRBD1 (6 bases). The specimen sequenced was peripheral blood. This clonotype was obtained from a man aged 18 to 29 with acute or convalescent COVID-19. The CDR3 DNA follows: TGTGCCAGCAGCCGTCAGGGGAATGCCGACGAGCAGTACTTC. It translates to CASSRQGNADEQYF.